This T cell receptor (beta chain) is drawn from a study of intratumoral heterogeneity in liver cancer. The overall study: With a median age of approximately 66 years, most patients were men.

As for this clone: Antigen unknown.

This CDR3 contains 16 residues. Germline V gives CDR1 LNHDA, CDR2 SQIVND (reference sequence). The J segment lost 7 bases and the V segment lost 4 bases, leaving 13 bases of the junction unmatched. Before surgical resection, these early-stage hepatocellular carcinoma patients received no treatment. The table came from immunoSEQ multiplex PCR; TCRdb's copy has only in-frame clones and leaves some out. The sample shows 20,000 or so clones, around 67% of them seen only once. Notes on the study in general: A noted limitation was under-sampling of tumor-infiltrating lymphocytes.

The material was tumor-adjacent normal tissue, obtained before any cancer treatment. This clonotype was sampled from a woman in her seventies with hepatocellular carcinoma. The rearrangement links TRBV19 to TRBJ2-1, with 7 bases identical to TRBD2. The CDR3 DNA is TGTGCCAGTAGTACTCGGAAAATAGCGGGTGATAATGAGCAGTTCTTC. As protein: CASSTRKIAGDNEQFF.